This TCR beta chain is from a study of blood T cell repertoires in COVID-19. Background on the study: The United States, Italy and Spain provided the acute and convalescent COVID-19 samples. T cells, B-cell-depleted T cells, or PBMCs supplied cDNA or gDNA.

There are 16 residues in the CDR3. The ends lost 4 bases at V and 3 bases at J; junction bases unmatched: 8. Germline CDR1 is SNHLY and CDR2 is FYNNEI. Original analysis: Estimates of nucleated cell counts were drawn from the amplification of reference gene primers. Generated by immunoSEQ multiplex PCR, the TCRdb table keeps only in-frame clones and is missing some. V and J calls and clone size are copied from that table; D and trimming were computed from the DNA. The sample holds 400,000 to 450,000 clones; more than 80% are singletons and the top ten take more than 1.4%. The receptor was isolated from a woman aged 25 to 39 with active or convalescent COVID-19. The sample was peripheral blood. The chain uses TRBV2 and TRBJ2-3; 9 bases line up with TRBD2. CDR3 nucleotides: TGTGCCAGCAGTGCCCGCCTAGCGGGAATTACAGATACGCAGTATTTT. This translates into CASSARLAGITDTQYF. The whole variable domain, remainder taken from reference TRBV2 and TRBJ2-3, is EPEVTQTPSHQVTQMGQEVILRCVPISNHLYFYWYRQILGQKVEFLVSFYNNEISEKSEIFDDQFSVERPDGSNFTLKIRSTKLEDSAMYFCASSARLAGITDTQYFGPGTRLTVL.